This T cell receptor (beta chain) is from a study of CD8 T cells in ankylosing spondylitis. J lost 6 bases, V lost 0 bases, and 4 bases had no gene match. The CDR3 extends over 15 amino acids. Per the germline V gene, CDR1 is SGHRS and CDR2 is YFSETQ. Study-level findings and limits: What appeared characteristic of ankylosing spondylitis blood was a TCR beta motif of eight highly homologous variants.

Only a few counts were recorded for this clonotype. The antigen is not known. MiXCR was run by TCRdb on the 5' RACE reads, yielding one entry per CDR3 protein. The table shows roughly 450,000 distinct CDR3 sequences, with roughly a quarter occurring only once. The clonotype was recovered from a male donor with ankylosing spondylitis. Sequencing was carried out using blood, either unsorted or a sorted T cell fraction (not recorded which). The chain employs TRBV5-1 and TRBJ2-1, with TRBD2 identical over 9 bases. The CDR3 bases are TGCGCCAGCAGCTTGGATGCGGGAGGGCCCAATGAGCAGTTCTTC. Its protein is CASSLDAGGPNEQFF.